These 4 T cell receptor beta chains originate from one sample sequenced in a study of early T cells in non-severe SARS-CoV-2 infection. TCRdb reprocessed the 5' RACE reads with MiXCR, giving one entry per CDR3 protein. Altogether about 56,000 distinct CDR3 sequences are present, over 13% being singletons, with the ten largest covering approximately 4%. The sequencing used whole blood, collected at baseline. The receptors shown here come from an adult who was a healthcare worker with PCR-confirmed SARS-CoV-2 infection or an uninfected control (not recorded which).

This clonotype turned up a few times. CDR3 in DNA: TGCAGCTTCCGCATCGGTATACCCAATGAGCAGTTCTTC. Translation: CSFRIGIPNEQFF. This rearrangement joins TRBV29-1 to TRBJ2-1; D unresolved. V lost 8 bases, J lost 6 bases, and 17 bases lay in between. Germline values: CDR1 SQVTM, CDR2 ANQGSEA. The CDR3 totals 13 residues.

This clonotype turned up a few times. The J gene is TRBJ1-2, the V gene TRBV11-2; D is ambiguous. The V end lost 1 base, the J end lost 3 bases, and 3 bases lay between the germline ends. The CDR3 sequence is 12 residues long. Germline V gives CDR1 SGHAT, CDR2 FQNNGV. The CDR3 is CASSLGDYGYTF. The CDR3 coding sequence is TGTGCCAGCAGCTTAGGGGACTATGGCTACACCTTC.

The CDR3 protein is CRVGTANTEAFF. CDR3 nucleotide sequence: TGCAGGGTGGGGACAGCTAACACTGAAGCTTTCTTT. This chain connects TRBV20-1 to TRBJ1-1, with TRBD1 identical over 7 bases. Looked up from germline, CDR1 is DFQATT and CDR2 is SNEGSKA (reference sequence). The CDR3 length is 12 residues.

In DNA, the CDR3 is TGTGCCAGCAGAGGTGTGGAAAGGGAGCTGTTTTTT. Amino acid sequence: CASRGVERELFF. The chain carries TRBV6-6 and TRBJ2-2, with no clear D. Trimming left V 6 bases short and J 9 bases short, with 11 bases between. Germline CDR1 and CDR2: MNHNY and SVGAGI (reference sequence). The CDR3 spans 12 residues.